Detailed here is one TCR beta chain. The sample belongs to a study of blood T cell repertoires in COVID-19. About the study: Acute and convalescent COVID-19 specimens originated in the United States, Italy and Spain. Sources were T cells, B-cell-depleted T cells, or PBMCs; the material itself was cDNA or gDNA.

The CDR3 is 12 residues long. Germline V gene data show CDR1 as KGHSH and CDR2 as LQKENI. V lost 8 bases and J lost 3; bases outside the gene matches: 4. As originally analysed: By means of reference gene primer amplification, nucleated cell counts were estimated. Method: immunoSEQ multiplex PCR; TCRdb's copy keeps in-frame clones and lacks some. D and trimming were read from the DNA, whereas the V and J calls and clone size are those reported in that table. The table records about 59,000 clones, around 79% of them present only once. This chain connects TRBV18 to TRBJ2-7, with TRBD1 identical over 7 bases. This clonotype was obtained from a man aged 55 to 70 with acute or convalescent COVID-19. What was sequenced was peripheral blood. The CDR3 here is CASRSGGYEQYF. CDR3 in DNA: TGTGCCAGCCGGTCAGGGGGCTACGAGCAGTACTTC.